Below, one T cell receptor (beta chain) is given with its context. No cognate antigen has been identified for it. No base quality information exists; no much larger clone differs at one position. This specimen comes from a study of technical replicates of blood from a few donors (dated by TCRdb to between 2016 and 2019). Inclusive of the bounding cysteine and phenylalanine, the CDR3 is 18 residues long. Of the read, only the CDR3 DNA is kept; its 54 bases are in frame from base 1. The germline V gene yields LGHNA for CDR1 and YSLEER for CDR2. V loses 0 bases at its end and J loses 4 bases; junction bases beyond the gene matches: 10. The library was prepared using the immunoSEQ multiplex PCR assay. In its TCRdb copy, this immuneACCESS table keeps in-frame sequences only and misses some clones. Where compared with another copy, unresolved V genes explain less than half of these, and the others have no known cause. The sample includes 55,000 to 75,000 clones, with approximately 94% observed a single time. The leading ten clones occupy around 0.37% of the sample.

The sequencing sample was made of T cells isolated from PBMCs. This sequence was found in a human donor in good health. The chain joins TRBV4-3 to TRBJ2-1; 9 middle bases align to TRBD2. The bases read TGCGCCAGCAGCCAAGAGCTCAGCGGACTAGCGTATTACAATGAGCAGTTCTTC. Translated, this is CASSQELSGLAYYNEQFF.